The T cell receptor (beta chain) described here comes from a study of blood T cell repertoires in COVID-19 (dated by TCRdb to between 2020 and 2021). At the level of the whole study: Collaborator samples came from the United States, Italy and Spain and covered acute and convalescent phases of COVID-19. Sample metadata almost always included a de-identified subject ID, COVID-19 status, age in years and sex. A freely available public database, intended as a resource for researchers studying the immune response to SARS-CoV-2, is where the repertoires were released. Subjects who had been exposed to COVID-19, were actively infected with it, or had recovered from it provided the deeply sampled blood TCRbeta repertoires that made up the dataset. The material from the prospective study consisted of cDNA or gDNA derived from T cells, B-cell-depleted T cells, or PBMCs. Where available, HLA class I and class II types were taken from metadata supplied by the sample provider and were not determined by assay-based typing. Samples were obtained from the ongoing ImmuneRACE study (first 160 participants) and from 1,254 subjects provided by 6 global collaborators.

Concerning this clone: Its antigen remains undetermined. No base quality values were provided; no much bigger clone lies one nucleotide off.

In Seattle, one collaborating source enrolled patients while the infection was active and tracked those patients longitudinally over the course of disease. Each collaborating institution followed its own protocols to collect whole blood in K2EDTA tubes. For TCRbeta analysis, collaborators shipped samples in one of three forms: frozen whole blood, isolated PBMCs, or DNA extracted from either of those sample types. V is pared back by 5 bases and J by 1 base, with 15 bases lying between the germline termini. Spanning cysteine to phenylalanine, the CDR3 consists of 15 amino acids. Only the CDR3 DNA is retained, 45 bases long and in frame from the first base. In the germline V gene, CDR1 corresponds to SQVTM and CDR2 to ANQGSEA. TCRbeta CDR3 regions were amplified from genomic DNA by means of the immunoSEQ Assay, a bias-controlled multiplex PCR. On the study's bioinformatics: Within the assay, amplification of reference gene primers was used to estimate how many nucleated cells each sample contained. Sequence reads were collapsed and filtered to measure the absolute abundance of every unique TCRbeta CDR3 rearrangement. For each sample, productive Simpson clonality was calculated as the square root of Simpson's diversity index over productive rearrangements. The table was pulled from immuneACCESS by TCRdb, which kept in-frame rearrangements only. Such tables lose some clones; where checked, under half of the loss comes from unresolved V genes, and the rest has no known cause. V and J calls and clone size follow that table, whereas D and trimming were derived from the DNA. For this sample there are 100,000 to 150,000 clones; approximately 86% appear just once. Around 10% of the sample is in the top ten clones.

Summary of the overall study and its limitations: Clinical and demographic metadata were provided uncurated, with the amount varying by source and participant.

The V gene is TRBV29-1 and the J gene is TRBJ1-5, and TRBD1 may be the D gene, going by 6 matching bases. The sequencing input was peripheral blood. This TCR derives from a woman in her 70s with COVID-19, enrolled during active disease. Here is the DNA: TGCAGCGTTAAGGAGTCAGGGGCAAGCAATCAGCCCCAGCATTTT. Its translation reads: CSVKESGASNQPQHF.